The 20 T cell receptor beta chains in this list originate from one sample, sequenced in a study of identical twins. TCRdb passed the 5' RACE reads through MiXCR, listing each CDR3 protein once. This table holds 400,000 to 650,000 distinct CDR3 sequences, around 20% found once. These same data were also listed under a study on T cells expressing NK-cell markers.

Material for sequencing was CD4+ T cells sorted from blood. Source of these receptors: a woman under 30 in good health.

The gene calls are TRBV11-3 and TRBJ2-5, with D possibly called TRBD1 or TRBD2 (5 bases each). V was clipped by 5 bases and J by 3 bases, with 16 bases between them. CDR3 length: 15 residues. CDR1 is SGHNT and CDR2 is YENEEA in the germline V gene. CDR3 nucleotides: TGTGCCAGCAGCGTCGGGGCCCAGGAAAAAGAGACCCAGTACTTC. Amino acids: CASSVGAQEKETQYF.

The sample holds a few counts of this clonotype. The chain couples TRBV7-2 to TRBJ2-3, with D possibly matching TRBD1 (7 bases). This CDR3 has 15 residues. Germline V gives CDR1 SGHTA, CDR2 FQGNSA. Trimming shortened V by 3 bases and J by 1 base, and 11 bases separated the two germline ends. CDR3 sequence reads: CASSFSGQGTDTQYF. The CDR3 DNA is TGTGCCAGCAGCTTTAGCGGACAGGGCACAGATACGCAGTATTTT.

This clonotype occurred a few times. The V and J genes are TRBV2 and TRBJ2-1; D call uncertain. Germline CDR1 is SNHLY and CDR2 is FYNNEI. CDR3 length equals 11 residues. V dropped 8 bases and J dropped 5 bases, with 7 bases sitting between them. The CDR3 region has the DNA TGTGCCAGCCGACGACACAATGAGCAGTTCTTC. Translated, it gives CASRRHNEQFF.

This clonotype was detected a few times. The chain carries TRBV3-1 and TRBJ2-1; 7 positions agree with TRBD2. V dropped 4 bases and J dropped 7; count of bases not matched to a gene: 7. The CDR3 contains 14 residues. The germline gives CDR1 LGHDT, CDR2 YNNKEL (reference sequence). The DNA for the CDR3 is TGTGCCAGCAGCCTTAGGACTAGTACTAATGAGCAGTTCTTC. This translates into CASSLRTSTNEQFF.

The V and J genes are TRBV12-3 or TRBV12-4 and TRBJ1-3; D is uncertain. The CDR3 length is 12 residues. The ends were cut back, 2 bases at V and 9 bases at J, with 8 bases in the middle. The CDR3 sequence is CASSLSVGTIYF. The CDR3 DNA reads as TGTGCCAGCAGTTTATCGGTTGGCACCATATATTTT.

The V and J genes are TRBV29-1 and TRBJ2-3; 11 bases match TRBD2. This CDR3 has 15 amino acids. Germline CDR1 and CDR2: SQVTM and ANQGSEA. V was clipped by 8 bases and J by 2 bases; unmatched bases: 9. Here the CDR3 DNA reads TGCAGCATCCGGGGTAGCGGGGGGGACACAGATACGCAGTATTTT. Translated: CSIRGSGGDTDTQYF.

Notes on this clonotype: This sequence may be a read error, since a much larger clone differs from it by one base. The rearrangement joins TRBV7-6 to TRBJ2-7, with D perhaps matching TRBD1 (5 bases). Between the trimmed V and J ends, which lost 1 base and 2 bases, there was a span of 9 bases. Germline V gene data show CDR1 as SGHVS and CDR2 as FNYEAQ. The CDR3 is 14 residues long. In DNA, the CDR3 is TGTGCCAGCAGCTTAGAGCAGGGCCCCTACGAGCAGTACTTC. As protein: CASSLEQGPYEQYF. Based on the CDR3 plus reference TRBV7-6 and TRBJ2-7, the full variable domain is GAGVSQSPRYKVTKRGQDVALRCDPISGHVSLYWYRQALGQGPEFLTYFNYEAQQDKSGLPNDRFSAERPEGSISTLTIQRTEQRDSAMYRCASSLEQGPYEQYFGPGTRLTVT.

J is TRBJ2-7 and V is TRBV10-3; 9 bases map to TRBD1. With 7 bases clipped from V and 5 bases from J, the junction kept 12 bases outside the gene matches. The germline CDR1 and CDR2 sequences are ENHRY and SYGVKD. The CDR3 spans 15 residues. In nucleotides, the CDR3 is TGTGCCATCAATTTGGGCGGGACAGGGAAACACGAGCAGTACTTC. Amino acids: CAINLGGTGKHEQYF.

V and J are TRBV7-3 and TRBJ2-5; TRBD2 agrees at 14 bases. CDR1 SGHTA and CDR2 FQGTGA come from the germline V gene. V lost 3 bases and J lost 6; bases outside the gene matches: 3. CDR3 length: 15 residues. As DNA, the CDR3 is TGTGCCAGCAGCTTTGGGACTAGCGGGGGACAGACCCAGTACTTC. Its protein is CASSFGTSGGQTQYF.

In its sample, this clonotype was seen a few times. Germline is not matched at one junction end, which may reflect a read error. The chain carries TRBV7-2 and TRBJ2-3; 11 nucleotides line up with TRBD1. The CDR3 runs to 16 residues. The germline gives CDR1 SGHTA, CDR2 FQGNSA. CDR3 in DNA: TGTGCCAGCAGCTTAGGATCTTTGGGACAGGGGGGTTCCCCGGATTTT. Translation: CASSLGSLGQGGSPDF. The full variable domain, with the rest looked up from reference TRBV7-2 and TRBJ2-3, is GAGVSQSPSNKVTEKGKDVELRCDPISGHTALYWYRQSLGQGLEFLIYFQGNSAPDKSGLPSDRFSAERTGGSVSTLTIQRTQQEDSAVYLCASSLGSLGQGGSPDFGPGTRLTVL.

This clonotype was detected a few times. The genes are TRBV5-6 and TRBJ2-1, with D hard to call. Germline V CDR1 and CDR2: SGHDT, YYEEEE. V shed 0 bases and J shed 8 bases, with 18 bases lying between them. The CDR3 consists of 16 residues. In nucleotides, the CDR3 is TGTGCCAGCAGCTTGGAGCCCGGAGCGCTCGGGTATGAGCAGTTCTTC. It codes for CASSLEPGALGYEQFF.

This clonotype was counted between two and nine times. The chain recombines TRBV7-8 with TRBJ1-5; weak D call: TRBD1 (6 bases). Germline V CDR1 and CDR2: SGHVS, FQNEAQ. The CDR3 is made up of 16 amino acids. V was clipped by 4 bases and J by 3 bases, with 16 bases between them. Here the CDR3 reads CASSSSRWTDNQPQHF. In DNA, the CDR3 is TGTGCCAGCAGCTCCTCCCGGTGGACAGACAATCAGCCCCAGCATTTT. Full variable domain (outside the CDR3, taken from reference TRBV7-8 and TRBJ1-5): GAGVSQSPRYKVAKRGQDVALRCDPISGHVSLFWYQQALGQGPEFLTYFQNEAQLDKSGLPSDRFFAERPEGSVSTLKIQRTQQEDSAVYLCASSSSRWTDNQPQHFGDGTRLSIL.

The sample holds many counts of this clonotype. The chain carries TRBV27 and TRBJ2-3, with 9 bases matching TRBD2. CDR1 MNHEY and CDR2 SMNVEV come from the germline V gene (reference sequence). The CDR3 loop spans 17 amino acids. The V gene end was trimmed by 6 bases and the J gene end by 1 base; junction bases not matched to a gene: 11. DNA for the CDR3: TGTGCCAGCAGGCCTCTACCAGGCGGGAGGGGCACAGATACGCAGTATTTT. Protein sequence: CASRPLPGGRGTDTQYF.

This CDR3 is CASSLAAGGSYGYTF. In DNA, the CDR3 is TGTGCCAGCAGCTTGGCGGCGGGGGGAAGCTATGGCTACACCTTC. V is TRBV5-8 and J is TRBJ1-2; D possibly corresponds to TRBD1 (5 bases). Between the trimmed V and J ends, which lost 0 bases and 4 bases, there was a span of 13 bases. This CDR3 is 15 amino acids long. Germline assignment: CDR1 SGHTS and CDR2 YDEGEE.

This sequence joins TRBV20-1 and TRBJ1-2; tentative D call: TRBD1 (5 bases). CDR1 and CDR2 (germline): DFQATT, SNEGSKA (reference sequence). The CDR3 is 15 amino acids. V was pared by 2 bases and J by 3 bases, with 16 bases between. The CDR3 DNA sequence: TGCAGTGCTAGACCCCGGACAATCGGAGACTATGGCTACACCTTC. Residues: CSARPRTIGDYGYTF.

The V and J genes are TRBV12-3 or TRBV12-4 and TRBJ1-2; no clear D. Trimming removed 4 bases from V and 5 bases from J, with 11 bases in between. The CDR3 contains 13 residues. The CDR3 loop reads CASSSSEGYGYTF. CDR3 DNA: TGTGCCAGCAGTTCCAGTGAAGGGTATGGCTACACCTTC.

In its sample, this clonotype was seen many times. The chain has TRBV5-8 and TRBJ1-1; 10 bases line up with TRBD1. CDR1 and CDR2 from the germline V gene are SGHTS and YDEGEE. CDR3 length: 16 residues. V lost 4 bases, J lost 5 bases, and 11 bases stayed unmatched. Here the CDR3 DNA reads TGTGCCAGCAGCCTACCCGCGGGGACAGGGGTGACTGAAGCTTTCTTT. Translating gives CASSLPAGTGVTEAFF. Full variable domain (outside the CDR3, taken from reference TRBV5-8 and TRBJ1-1): EAGVTQSPTHLIKTRGQQATLRCSPISGHTSVYWYQQALGLGLQFLLWYDEGEERNRGNFPPRFSGRQFPNYSSELNVNALELEDSALYLCASSLPAGTGVTEAFFGQGTRLTVV.

This chain uses TRBV4-3 with TRBJ2-3, with 8 positions matching TRBD2. The V and J ends lost 5 bases and 4 bases, in that order; junction bases with no gene match: 2. This CDR3 has 13 residues. Germline CDR1 LGHNA, CDR2 YSLEER. The CDR3 is CASSGRGADTQYF. As DNA, the CDR3 is TGCGCCAGCAGCGGGCGGGGGGCAGATACGCAGTATTTT.

The table lists this clonotype with many counts. V is TRBV20-1 and J is TRBJ2-7; D remains unclear. CDR1 and CDR2 (germline): DFQATT, SNEGSKA (reference sequence). Trimming took 2 bases from V and 3 from J, leaving 11 bases between them. This CDR3 is 13 amino acids long. CDR3 bases: TGCAGTGCTAGATCAACAGAATACTACGAGCAGTACTTC. This translates into CSARSTEYYEQYF.

J is TRBJ2-2 and V is TRBV6-2 or TRBV6-3, with 9 nucleotides matching TRBD2. The CDR3 runs 18 residues. Germline V gene lookup returns CDR1 MNHEY and CDR2 SVGEGT. The junction had 15 bases not matched to a gene; V was cut back by 7 bases and J by 3 bases. The CDR3 is CASNPKVAGGPHTGELFF. Here the CDR3 DNA reads TGTGCCAGCAACCCAAAGGTGGCGGGAGGGCCCCACACCGGGGAGCTGTTTTTT.